A single sample gave rise to the 23 T cell receptor beta chains below, sequenced in a study of T cells in lung cancer brain metastases. Assay used: immunoSEQ multiplex PCR; TCRdb lists only in-frame clones, some missing. The data show a few thousand clones, around 85% seen once. Sequences were obtained from tumor tissue from a brain metastasis. The receptors shown here come from a woman aged 45-65 years with non-small cell lung cancer that had spread to the brain.

As to this clone: The sample holds other DNA sequences that translate to the same CDR3. The rearrangement uses TRBV9 and TRBJ1-2, with 10 bases lining up with TRBD1. CDR1 is SGDLS and CDR2 is YYNGEE in the germline V gene. J was trimmed by 8 bases and V by 5 bases; bases with no gene match: 6. The CDR3 contains 13 residues. The CDR3 here is CASSPGTGDGYTF. The CDR3 coding sequence is TGTGCCAGCAGTCCTGGGACAGGGGACGGCTACACCTTC.

The rearrangement joins TRBV28 to TRBJ1-2; D gene unclear. CDR1 is MDHEN, CDR2 SYDVKM, per germline. CDR3 length: 14 residues. The V end lost 1 base, the J end lost 5 bases, and 11 bases lay between the germline ends. CDR3 sequence reads: CASSLLGRTYGYTF. As DNA, the CDR3 is TGTGCCAGCAGTTTATTAGGCAGAACTTATGGCTACACCTTC.

The chain recombines TRBV14 with TRBJ2-2; possible D gene TRBD1, 5 bases. V lost 0 bases and J 3 bases, leaving 11 bases between the germline ends. Germline lookup yields CDR1 SGHDN and CDR2 FVKESK. The CDR3 extends over 16 amino acids. The CDR3 sequence: CASSQEGRYYTGELFF. CDR3 nucleotide sequence: TGTGCCAGCAGCCAAGAGGGGCGATACTACACCGGGGAGCTGTTTTTT.

This chain uses TRBV30 with TRBJ2-3; TRBD2 matches at 9 bases. This CDR3 spans 14 amino acids. With 4 bases clipped from V and 4 bases from J, the junction kept 6 bases outside the gene matches. Germline V gene data show CDR1 as GTSNPN and CDR2 as SVGIG (reference sequence). The chain's CDR3 is CAWNSGRVADTQYF. The CDR3 nucleotides read TGTGCCTGGAATAGCGGGAGAGTAGCAGATACGCAGTATTTT.

The V call is TRBV7-3, the J call TRBJ2-3; D possibly corresponds to TRBD2 (5 bases). Germline V gives CDR1 SGHTA, CDR2 FQGTGA. The CDR3 totals 13 residues. V was cut by 1 base and J by 5 bases, with 7 bases left in between. This CDR3 reads CASSLMSGDTQYF. For the CDR3, the DNA is TGTGCCAGCAGCTTAATGAGCGGAGATACGCAGTATTTT.

The chain couples TRBV28 to TRBJ2-7; a possible D gene is TRBD1 (6 bases). Germline V CDR1 and CDR2: MDHEN, SYDVKM. The CDR3 runs 12 residues. V lost 7 bases and J 6 bases, leaving 13 bases between the germline ends. In nucleotides, the CDR3 is TGTGCCAGCAATAAAGGACAGTTCGAGCAGTACTTC. This gives the protein CASNKGQFEQYF. The entire variable domain, with the rest obtained from reference TRBV28 and TRBJ2-7, is as follows: DVKVTQSSRYLVKRTGEKVFLECVQDMDHENMFWYRQDPGLGLRLIYFSYDVKMKEKGDIPEGYSVSREKKERFSLILESASTNQTSMYLCASNKGQFEQYFGPGTRLTVT.

The chain combines TRBV10-3 with TRBJ2-6; 7 bases match TRBD2. The trim removed 10 bases at V and 0 bases at J, leaving 9 bases unmatched. This CDR3 comprises 16 residues. In germline, CDR1 is ENHRY, CDR2 SYGVKD. CDR3 amino acids: CASKRGGGSGANVLTF. The CDR3 DNA is TGTGCCAGTAAAAGGGGCGGGGGCTCTGGGGCCAACGTCCTGACTTTC.

The chain has TRBV6-1 and TRBJ1-5, with TRBD1 matching over 9 bases. The CDR3 extends over 18 amino acids. CDR1 is MNHNS, CDR2 SASEGT, per germline. J gave up 0 bases and V 2 bases, and 8 bases lay outside the gene matches. The CDR3 loop is CASSEHRDRDFSNQPQHF. CDR3 bases: TGTGCCAGCAGTGAACATAGGGACAGGGATTTTAGCAATCAGCCCCAGCATTTT.

The chain links TRBV28 to TRBJ1-1; D may be TRBD1 (5 bases). Germline-derived CDR1 and CDR2 are MDHEN and SYDVKM. The CDR3 contains 16 residues. The germline V and J ends were trimmed by 6 bases and 1 base, with 18 bases remaining between them. The CDR3 DNA follows: TGTGCCAGCAGCTATCCCCAGGGAGGGCGGAACACTGAAGCTTTCTTT. Amino acid sequence: CASSYPQGGRNTEAFF.

This clone has a handful of counts. The chain employs TRBV5-1 and TRBJ2-2, with unresolved D. Trimming stripped 4 bases from V and 0 bases from J, with 10 bases between. The germline V gene has CDR1 SGHRS and CDR2 YFSETQ. The CDR3 covers 15 residues. CDR3 region: CASSPSTANTGELFF. The CDR3 DNA reads as TGCGCCAGCAGCCCGTCCACAGCGAACACCGGGGAGCTGTTTTTT. The full variable domain, in which reference TRBV5-1 and TRBJ2-2 provide the parts outside the CDR3, is KAGVTQTPRYLIKTRGQQVTLSCSPISGHRSVSWYQQTPGQGLQFLFEYFSETQRNKGNFPGRFSGRQFSNSRSEMNVSTLELGDSALYLCASSPSTANTGELFFGEGSRLTVL.

The CDR3, as DNA: TGTGCCAGCAGCGTAGACGGACTAGCGGGAGATGGAGAGACCCAGTACTTC. It codes for CASSVDGLAGDGETQYF. The chain employs TRBV9 and TRBJ2-5; 13 bases match TRBD2. V lost 0 bases to trimming and J lost 4 bases; unmatched junction nucleotides: 6. Looked up from germline, CDR1 is SGDLS and CDR2 is YYNGEE. CDR3 length: 17 amino acids.

This clone was counted a single time. The chain has TRBV7-9 and TRBJ1-4; D may be TRBD1 (5 bases). Trimming stripped 3 bases from V and 3 bases from J, with 11 bases between. Germline-derived CDR1 and CDR2 are SEHNR and FQNEAQ (reference sequence). This CDR3 is built from 15 residues. Here the CDR3 reads CASSLERGSNEKLFF. Written as DNA, the CDR3 is TGTGCCAGCAGCTTGGAGAGGGGCTCTAATGAAAAACTGTTTTTT. Full variable domain (rest looked up from reference TRBV7-9 and TRBJ1-4): DTGVSQNPRHKITKRGQNVTFRCDPISEHNRLYWYRQTLGQGPEFLTYFQNEAQLEKSRLLSDRFSAERPKGSFSTLEIQRTEQGDSAMYLCASSLERGSNEKLFFGSGTQLSVL.

V usage is TRBV6-5 and J usage is TRBJ1-1; D uncertain. CDR1 MNHEY and CDR2 SVGAGI come from the germline V gene. V was shortened by 6 bases and J by 0 bases, with 11 bases between the two germline ends. The CDR3 runs to 14 residues. This CDR3 reads CASSRARMNTEAFF. The CDR3 DNA follows: TGTGCCAGCAGCCGGGCGAGAATGAACACTGAAGCTTTCTTT.

The rearrangement uses TRBV6-5 and TRBJ1-5; maybe TRBD1 (5 bases). CDR3 size: 13 residues. Germline CDR1 and CDR2: MNHEY and SVGAGI. V was shortened by 11 bases and J by 3 bases, with 14 bases between the two germline ends. The DNA for the CDR3 is TGTGCCGCCTGGCAGGGCTCCAATCAGCCCCAGCATTTT. This encodes CAAWQGSNQPQHF.

V gene TRBV27 combines with J gene TRBJ2-7; a possible D gene is TRBD2 (6 bases). The germline V gene encodes CDR1 MNHEY and CDR2 SMNVEV (reference sequence). The germline V and J ends were trimmed by 6 bases and 7 bases, with 16 bases remaining between them. The CDR3 is 13 residues long. The CDR3 nucleotides read TGTGCCAGCAGCCATGGGGGGATGCAAGAGCAGTACTTC. Its translation: CASSHGGMQEQYF.

The genes are TRBV19 and TRBJ2-5; 9 bases agree with TRBD2. There are 15 residues in the CDR3. Germline-derived CDR1 and CDR2 are LNHDA and SQIVND (reference sequence). The ends lost 5 bases at V and 1 base at J; junction bases unmatched: 5. This CDR3 reads CASSSSGTLQETQYF. The CDR3, as DNA: TGTGCCAGTAGTTCTAGCGGGACCCTCCAAGAGACCCAGTACTTC.

This chain joins TRBV5-1 and TRBJ1-4; D possibly corresponds to TRBD1 (5 bases). Germline lookup yields CDR1 SGHRS and CDR2 YFSETQ. This CDR3 region has 13 residues. Trimming took 7 bases from V and 8 from J, leaving 15 bases between them. CDR3 bases: TGCGCCAGCGGTCGGACAATCGGAGAAAAACTGTTTTTT. This translates into CASGRTIGEKLFF.

The rearrangement joins TRBV7-9 to TRBJ2-1; TRBD2 aligns across 9 bases. The V and J ends lost 4 bases and 7 bases, in that order; junction bases with no gene match: 8. The CDR3 is 15 residues long. The germline V gene has CDR1 SEHNR and CDR2 FQNEAQ (reference sequence). The CDR3 is CASSWGGRAGNEQFF. CDR3 DNA: TGTGCCAGCAGCTGGGGCGGGAGGGCCGGGAATGAGCAGTTCTTC.

This chain joins TRBV19 and TRBJ2-7; 9 nucleotides line up with TRBD1. The CDR3 loop spans 14 amino acids. Germline-derived CDR1 and CDR2 are LNHDA and SQIVND (reference sequence). Losses at the gene ends were 5 bases for V and 5 bases for J; bases not matched to a gene: 7. CDR3 in amino acids: CASSLRQGGDEQYF. The CDR3 coding sequence is TGTGCCAGTAGTCTCCGACAGGGGGGTGACGAGCAGTACTTC.

This chain links TRBV28 with TRBJ2-7, with 9 nucleotides matching TRBD2. Germline CDR1 reads MDHEN; CDR2 reads SYDVKM. The ends lost 4 bases at V and 8 bases at J; junction bases unmatched: 9. This CDR3 contains 14 residues. DNA for the CDR3: TGTGCCAGCAGTTACGGAGCGGGAGGAGGGCAGCAGTACTTC. Translation: CASSYGAGGGQQYF.

This clone was detected a few times. The chain carries TRBV5-1 and TRBJ2-7, with 10 nucleotides matching TRBD1. CDR1 SGHRS and CDR2 YFSETQ come from the germline V gene. The CDR3 contains 17 residues. Germline trimming cut 7 bases from V and 1 base from J; bases unmatched to any gene: 14. CDR3 coding DNA: TGCGCCAGCGATACGGGGGGCAGGACAGGGGGTTCCTACGAGCAGTACTTC. Protein product: CASDTGGRTGGSYEQYF.

The chain recombines TRBV6-6 with TRBJ2-3; no clear D gene. Trimming took 6 bases from V and 5 from J, leaving 6 bases between them. The CDR3 is 11 residues long. CDR1 is MNHNY and CDR2 is SVGAGI in the germline V gene (reference sequence). The CDR3 DNA follows: TGTGCCAGCAGGACAATAGATACGCAGTATTTT. It encodes CASRTIDTQYF.

This chain links TRBV7-9 with TRBJ1-4, with D uncertain. Looked up from germline, CDR1 is SEHNR and CDR2 is FQNEAQ (reference sequence). CDR3 size: 14 residues. V was cut by 3 bases and J by 5 bases, with 10 bases left in between. The CDR3 DNA reads as TGTGCCAGCAGCTTCGGTCTAGAGAATGAAAAACTGTTTTTT. It encodes CASSFGLENEKLFF.